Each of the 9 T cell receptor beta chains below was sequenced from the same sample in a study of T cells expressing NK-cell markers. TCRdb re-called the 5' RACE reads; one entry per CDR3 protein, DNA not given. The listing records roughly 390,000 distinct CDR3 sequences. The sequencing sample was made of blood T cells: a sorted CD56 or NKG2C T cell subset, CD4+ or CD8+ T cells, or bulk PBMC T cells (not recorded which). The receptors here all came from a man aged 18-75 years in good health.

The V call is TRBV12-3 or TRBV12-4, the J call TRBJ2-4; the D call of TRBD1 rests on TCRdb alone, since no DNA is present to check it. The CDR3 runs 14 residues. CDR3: CASSKSGGKNIQYF.

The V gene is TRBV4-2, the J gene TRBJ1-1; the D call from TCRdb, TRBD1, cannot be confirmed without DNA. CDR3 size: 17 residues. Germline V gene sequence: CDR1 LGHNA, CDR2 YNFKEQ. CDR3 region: CASSQGNRGRENTEAFF.

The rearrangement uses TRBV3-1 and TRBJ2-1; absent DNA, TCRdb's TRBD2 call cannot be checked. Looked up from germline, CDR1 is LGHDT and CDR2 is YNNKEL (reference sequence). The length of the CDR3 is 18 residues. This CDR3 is CASSSRGASGGSYNEQFF.

The CDR3 spells CASIFHTKRRNTGELFF. The chain combines TRBV21-1 with TRBJ2-2; TCRdb designates TRBD2, a call that cannot be tested without DNA. TRBV21-1 is shown as a pseudogene. This CDR3 is built from 17 residues.

The CDR3 sequence is CASTGTIGSFYGYTF. The chain has TRBV2 and TRBJ1-2. Per germline, CDR1 SNHLY and CDR2 FYNNEI. The CDR3 totals 15 residues.

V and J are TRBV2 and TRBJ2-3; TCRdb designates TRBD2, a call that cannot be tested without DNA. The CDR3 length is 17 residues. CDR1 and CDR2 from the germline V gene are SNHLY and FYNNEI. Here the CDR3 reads CASSGTSGGSYTDTQYF.

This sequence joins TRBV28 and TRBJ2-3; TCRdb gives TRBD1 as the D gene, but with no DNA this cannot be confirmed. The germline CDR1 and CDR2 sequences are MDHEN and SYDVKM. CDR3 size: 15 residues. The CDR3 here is CASTRRAGVTDTQYF.

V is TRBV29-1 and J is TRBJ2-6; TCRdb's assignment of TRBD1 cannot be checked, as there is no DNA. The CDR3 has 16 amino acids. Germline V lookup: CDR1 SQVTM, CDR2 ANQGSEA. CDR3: CSVWTGGRSGANVLTF.

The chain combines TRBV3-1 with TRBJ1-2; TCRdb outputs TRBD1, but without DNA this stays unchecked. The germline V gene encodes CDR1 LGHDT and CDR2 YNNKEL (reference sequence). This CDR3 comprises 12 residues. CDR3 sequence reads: CASSPRGSGYTF.